The 8 T cell receptor beta chains below were found in one sample sequenced in a study of T cells in Graves' hyperthyroidism and ophthalmopathy. The CDR3 regions of TCR beta were amplified from RNA transcripts. The HTBI primer set served for first-round RT-PCR of the TCR CDR3. TCRdb redid the calling of the multiplex PCR reads with MiXCR, one entry per CDR3 protein. The table shows some 380,000 distinct CDR3 sequences, with about 13% occurring only once. Sequencing was performed on blood. These receptors all stem from a man aged 25-45 years with Graves' hyperthyroidism that later progressed to Graves' ophthalmopathy.

This clonotype was recorded a few times. This chain joins TRBV6-5 and TRBJ1-4; maybe TRBD1 (5 bases). Between the trimmed V and J ends, which lost 0 bases and 4 bases, there was a span of 12 bases. CDR3 length: 16 residues. Germline lookup yields CDR1 MNHEY and CDR2 SVGAGI. The CDR3 here is CASSYSGRVYNEKLFF. CDR3 nucleotides: TGTGCCAGCAGTTACTCGGGCAGGGTTTATAATGAAAAACTGTTTTTT.

The gene calls are TRBV7-9 and TRBJ1-1; D not resolved. This CDR3 has 15 residues. CDR1 is SEHNR, CDR2 FQNEAQ, per germline (reference sequence). Trimming took 3 bases from V and 0 from J, leaving 11 bases between them. CDR3 sequence: CASSLGGIMNTEAFF. The CDR3 region has the DNA TGTGCCAGCAGCTTGGGTGGGATTATGAACACTGAAGCTTTCTTT.

This clonotype appeared a few times. A read error may be the cause here, since a much bigger clone is one base away. The chain carries TRBV12-3 or TRBV12-4 and TRBJ1-1; a weak D match, TRBD1 (6 bases). V was clipped by 8 bases and J by 6 bases, with 25 bases between them. There are 16 residues in the CDR3. CDR3 amino acids: CASGPSGGRLRAEAFF. The CDR3 DNA follows: TGTGCCAGCGGCCCATCGGGGGGCCGGTTGAGGGCTGAAGCTTTCTTT.

This clonotype showed up many times. The chain links TRBV5-1 to TRBJ2-2, with unresolved D. This CDR3 is built from 13 residues. Trimming took off 0 bases at V and 6 bases at J, with 6 bases between the two ends. From germline, CDR1 is SGHRS and CDR2 YFSETQ. The CDR3 protein is CASSLENPGELFF. The CDR3 DNA reads TGCGCCAGCAGCTTGGAAAATCCCGGGGAGCTGTTTTTT.

In this sample, this clonotype turned up many times. V usage is TRBV3-1 and J usage is TRBJ2-1; TRBD1 might be the D (7 bases). Between the trimmed V and J ends, which lost 3 bases and 9 bases, there was a span of 15 bases. The length of the CDR3 is 14 residues. The germline V gene has CDR1 LGHDT and CDR2 YNNKEL (reference sequence). The CDR3 DNA is TGTGCCAGCAGCCAGGCAGGGGGGTCTCCTGAGCAGTTCTTC. It specifies CASSQAGGSPEQFF.

The sample holds many counts of this clonotype. This chain connects TRBV5-8 to TRBJ2-3, with D tentatively TRBD2 (6 bases). The CDR3 runs to 15 residues. The germline V gene has CDR1 SGHTS and CDR2 YDEGEE. V was trimmed by 3 bases and J by 0 bases, leaving 11 bases between them. CDR3 in amino acids: CASSYGGTSTDTQYF. The CDR3 DNA sequence: TGTGCCAGCAGCTACGGAGGGACCAGCACAGATACGCAGTATTTT.

This clonotype was seen only a few times. V usage is TRBV20-1 and J usage is TRBJ2-1; D gene ambiguous. Trimming removed 3 bases from V and 7 bases from J, with 10 bases in between. The CDR3 is made up of 12 amino acids. Germline V gene sequence: CDR1 DFQATT, CDR2 SNEGSKA (reference sequence). CDR3 bases: TGCAGTGCTAGGGATCAGAAAAATGAGCAGTTCTTC. Its translation is CSARDQKNEQFF.

In this sample, this clonotype turned up many times. The rearrangement joins TRBV18 to TRBJ1-4; maybe TRBD1 (6 bases). In germline, CDR1 is KGHSH, CDR2 LQKENI. V shed 5 bases and J shed 3 bases, with 13 bases lying between them. The CDR3 runs to 15 residues. CDR3 nucleotide sequence: TGTGCCAGCTCAGAGAGGACAGTGGCTAATGAAAAACTGTTTTTT. Its protein product is CASSERTVANEKLFF.